This TCR beta chain stems from a study of technical replicates of blood from a few donors. This CDR3 comprises 15 residues. Germline-derived CDR1 and CDR2 are KGHSH and LQKENI. V dropped 2 bases and J dropped 5; count of bases not matched to a gene: 5. This table comes from immunoSEQ multiplex PCR, and its TCRdb copy is limited to in-frame clones, with some not included. The table lists about 84,000 clones, 95% to 98% of them singletons. The sample taken for sequencing was T cells isolated from PBMCs. The chain has TRBV18 and TRBJ2-1; the match to TRBD2 covers 8 bases. The TCR originated in a human donor in good health. The CDR3 nucleotides read TGTGCCAGCTCACCAGACGGACTAGCAAACAATGAGCAGTTCTTC. Translation gives CASSPDGLANNEQFF.